This T cell receptor beta chain is drawn from a study of identical twins. This clonotype was detected a few times. TCRdb reanalysed the 5' RACE reads using MiXCR and keeps one entry per CDR3 protein. The sample has a few hundred thousand distinct CDR3 sequences; 24% are singletons. The CDR3 has 12 amino acids. V lost 2 bases and J lost 6, with 5 bases in between. Germline CDR1 and CDR2: LGHDT and YNNKEL (reference sequence). The same sample was also used in a study of T cells expressing NK-cell markers. From that paper: Of CD8+ T cells, about 1.0-7.5% belonged to dominant NKG2C+ clonotypes in roughly six donors.

The chain recombines TRBV3-1 with TRBJ2-1; D ambiguous. The clonotype originates from a young woman in good health. Sequenced: CD4+ T cells sorted from blood. CDR3 protein: CASSQFPNEQFF. CDR3 coding DNA: TGTGCCAGCAGCCAATTCCCCAATGAGCAGTTCTTC.